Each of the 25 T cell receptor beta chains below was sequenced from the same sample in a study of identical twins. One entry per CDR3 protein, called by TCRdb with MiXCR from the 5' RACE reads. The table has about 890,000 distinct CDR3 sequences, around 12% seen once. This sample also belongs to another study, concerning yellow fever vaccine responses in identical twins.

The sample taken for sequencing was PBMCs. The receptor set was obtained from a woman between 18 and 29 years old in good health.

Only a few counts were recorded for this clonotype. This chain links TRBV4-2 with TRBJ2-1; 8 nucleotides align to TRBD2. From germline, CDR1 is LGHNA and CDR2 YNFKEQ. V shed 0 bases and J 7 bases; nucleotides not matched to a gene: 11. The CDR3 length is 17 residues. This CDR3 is CASSQDRGGGLWNEQFF. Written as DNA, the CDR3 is TGTGCCAGCAGCCAAGACCGGGGCGGGGGGCTGTGGAATGAGCAGTTCTTC.

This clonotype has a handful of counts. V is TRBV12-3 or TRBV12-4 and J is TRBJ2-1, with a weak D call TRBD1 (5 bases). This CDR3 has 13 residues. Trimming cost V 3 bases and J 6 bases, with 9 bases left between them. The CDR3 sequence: CASSLLQGNEQFF. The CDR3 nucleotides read TGTGCCAGCAGTTTGCTTCAGGGCAATGAGCAGTTCTTC.

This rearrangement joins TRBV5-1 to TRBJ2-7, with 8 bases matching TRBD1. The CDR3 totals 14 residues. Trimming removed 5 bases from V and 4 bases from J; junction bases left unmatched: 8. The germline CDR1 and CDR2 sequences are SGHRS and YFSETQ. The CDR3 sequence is CASRGAGGFYEQYF. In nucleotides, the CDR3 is TGCGCCAGCAGGGGTGCAGGGGGCTTTTACGAGCAGTACTTC.

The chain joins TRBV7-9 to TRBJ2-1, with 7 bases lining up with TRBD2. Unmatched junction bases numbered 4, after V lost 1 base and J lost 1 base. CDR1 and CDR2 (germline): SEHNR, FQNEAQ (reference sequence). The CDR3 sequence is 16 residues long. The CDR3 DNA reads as TGTGCCAGCAGCTTAGGGCTAGCGGAGTCCTACAATGAGCAGTTCTTC. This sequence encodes CASSLGLAESYNEQFF. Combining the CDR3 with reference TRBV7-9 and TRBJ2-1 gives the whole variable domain DTGVSQNPRHKITKRGQNVTFRCDPISEHNRLYWYRQTLGQGPEFLTYFQNEAQLEKSRLLSDRFSAERPKGSFSTLEIQRTEQGDSAMYLCASSLGLAESYNEQFFGPGTRLTVL.

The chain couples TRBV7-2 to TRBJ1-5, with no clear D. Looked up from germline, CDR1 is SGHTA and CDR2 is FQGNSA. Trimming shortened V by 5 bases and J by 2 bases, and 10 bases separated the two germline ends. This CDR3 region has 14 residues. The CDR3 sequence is CASSPRSGNQPQHF. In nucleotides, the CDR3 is TGTGCCAGCAGCCCCCGTTCGGGCAATCAGCCCCAGCATTTT. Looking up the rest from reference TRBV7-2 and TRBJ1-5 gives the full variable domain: GAGVSQSPSNKVTEKGKDVELRCDPISGHTALYWYRQSLGQGLEFLIYFQGNSAPDKSGLPSDRFSAERTGGSVSTLTIQRTQQEDSAVYLCASSPRSGNQPQHFGDGTRLSIL.

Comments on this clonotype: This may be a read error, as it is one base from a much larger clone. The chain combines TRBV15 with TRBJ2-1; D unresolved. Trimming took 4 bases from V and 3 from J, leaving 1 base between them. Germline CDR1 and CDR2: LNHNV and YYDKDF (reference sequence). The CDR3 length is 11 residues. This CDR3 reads CATSNYNEQFF. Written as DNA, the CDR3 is TGTGCCACCAGCAACTACAATGAGCAGTTCTTC.

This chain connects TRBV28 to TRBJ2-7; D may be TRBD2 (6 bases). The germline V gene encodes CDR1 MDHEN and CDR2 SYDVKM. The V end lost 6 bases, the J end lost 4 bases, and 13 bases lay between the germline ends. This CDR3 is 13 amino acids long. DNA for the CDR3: TGTGCCAGCAGCCCCGTGGAGGGGTACGAGCAGTACGTC. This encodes CASSPVEGYEQYV.

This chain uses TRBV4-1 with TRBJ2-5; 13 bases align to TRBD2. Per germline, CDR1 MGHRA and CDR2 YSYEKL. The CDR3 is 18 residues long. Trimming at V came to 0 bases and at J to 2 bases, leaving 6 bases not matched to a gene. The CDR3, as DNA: TGCGCCAGCAGCCAAGAGACTAGCGGGGGGTCCATACAAGAGACCCAGTACTTC. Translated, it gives CASSQETSGGSIQETQYF.

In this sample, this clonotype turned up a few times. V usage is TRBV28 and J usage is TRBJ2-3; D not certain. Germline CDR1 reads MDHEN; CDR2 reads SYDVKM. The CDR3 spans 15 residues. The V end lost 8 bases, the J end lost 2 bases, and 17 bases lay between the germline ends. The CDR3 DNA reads TGTGCCAGCCAAGATACAGCACGGGCCACAGATACGCAGTATTTT. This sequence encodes CASQDTARATDTQYF.

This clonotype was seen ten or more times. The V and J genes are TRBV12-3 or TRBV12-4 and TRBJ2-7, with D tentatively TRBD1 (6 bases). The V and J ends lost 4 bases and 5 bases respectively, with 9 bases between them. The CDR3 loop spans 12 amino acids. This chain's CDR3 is CASSSTGHEQYF. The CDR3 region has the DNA TGTGCCAGCAGTTCGACAGGTCACGAGCAGTACTTC.

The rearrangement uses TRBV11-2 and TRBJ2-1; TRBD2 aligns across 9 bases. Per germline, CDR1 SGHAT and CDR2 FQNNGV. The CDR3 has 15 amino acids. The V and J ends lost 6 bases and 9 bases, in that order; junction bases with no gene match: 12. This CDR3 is CASRPRAGGPGEQFF. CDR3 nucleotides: TGTGCCAGCAGGCCAAGGGCGGGGGGGCCAGGTGAGCAGTTCTTC. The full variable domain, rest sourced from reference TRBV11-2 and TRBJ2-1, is EAGVAQSPRYKIIEKRQSVAFWCNPISGHATLYWYQQILGQGPKLLIQFQNNGVVDDSQLPKDRFSAERLKGVDSTLKIQPAKLEDSAVYLCASRPRAGGPGEQFFGPGTRLTVL.

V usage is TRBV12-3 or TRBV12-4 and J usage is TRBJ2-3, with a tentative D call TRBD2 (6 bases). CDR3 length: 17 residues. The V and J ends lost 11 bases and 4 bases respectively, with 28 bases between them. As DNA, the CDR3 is TGTGCCTTCTGTTCACACCCCCCGACTAGAACCCCAGATACGCAGTATTTT. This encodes CAFCSHPPTRTPDTQYF.

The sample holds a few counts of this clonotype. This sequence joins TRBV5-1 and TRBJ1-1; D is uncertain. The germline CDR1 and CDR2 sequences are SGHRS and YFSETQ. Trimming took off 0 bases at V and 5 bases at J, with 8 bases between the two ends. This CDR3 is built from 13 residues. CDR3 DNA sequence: TGCGCCAGCAGCTTGGAGACGCCTACTGAAGCTTTCTTT. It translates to CASSLETPTEAFF.

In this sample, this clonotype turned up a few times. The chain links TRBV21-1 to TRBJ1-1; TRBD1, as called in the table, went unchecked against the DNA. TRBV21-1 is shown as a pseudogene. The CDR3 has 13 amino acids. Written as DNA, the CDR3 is TGTGCCAGCAGCAAATTCCCGTCTACTGAAGCTTTCTTT. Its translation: CASSKFPSTEAFF.

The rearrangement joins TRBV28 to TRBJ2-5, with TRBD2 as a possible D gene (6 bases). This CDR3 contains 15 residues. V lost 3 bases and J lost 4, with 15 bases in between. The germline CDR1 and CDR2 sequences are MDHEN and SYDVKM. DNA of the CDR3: TGTGCCAGCAGTTTCGGGGGACCAAAAAGAGAGACCCAGTACTTC. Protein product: CASSFGGPKRETQYF.

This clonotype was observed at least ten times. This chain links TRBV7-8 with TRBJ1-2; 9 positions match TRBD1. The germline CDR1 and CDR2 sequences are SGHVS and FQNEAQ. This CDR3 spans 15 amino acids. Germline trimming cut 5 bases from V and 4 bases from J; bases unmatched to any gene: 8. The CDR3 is CASSPGTGIIYGYTF. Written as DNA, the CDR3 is TGTGCCAGCAGCCCAGGGACAGGGATTATCTATGGCTACACCTTC.

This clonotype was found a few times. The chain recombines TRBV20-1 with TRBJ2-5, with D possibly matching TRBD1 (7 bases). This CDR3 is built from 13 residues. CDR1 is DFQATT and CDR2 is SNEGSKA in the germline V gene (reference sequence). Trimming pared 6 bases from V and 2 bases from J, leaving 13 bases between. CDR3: CSAAGQQQETQYF. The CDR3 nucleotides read TGCAGTGCCGCGGGACAGCAACAAGAGACCCAGTACTTC.

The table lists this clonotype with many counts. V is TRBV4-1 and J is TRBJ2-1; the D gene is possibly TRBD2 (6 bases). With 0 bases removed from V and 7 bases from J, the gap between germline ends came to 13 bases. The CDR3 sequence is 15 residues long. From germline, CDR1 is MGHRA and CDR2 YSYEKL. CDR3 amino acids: CASSQEPGEVNEQFF. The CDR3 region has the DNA TGCGCCAGCAGCCAAGAGCCGGGAGAAGTAAATGAGCAGTTCTTC.

CDR3 residues: CASSLQGYDIQYF. In nucleotides, the CDR3 is TGTGCCAGCAGTTTACAGGGGTATGACATTCAGTACTTC. This chain connects TRBV28 to TRBJ2-4; possibly TRBD1 for D (6 bases). This CDR3 has 13 residues. The V end was cut by 2 bases, the J end by 8 bases, with 10 bases between. Looked up from germline, CDR1 is MDHEN and CDR2 is SYDVKM.

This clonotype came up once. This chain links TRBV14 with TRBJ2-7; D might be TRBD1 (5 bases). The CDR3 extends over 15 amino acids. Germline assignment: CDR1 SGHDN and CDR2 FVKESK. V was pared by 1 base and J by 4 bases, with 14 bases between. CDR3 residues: CASSQASPGRYEQYF. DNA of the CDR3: TGTGCCAGCAGCCAAGCGTCACCAGGGCGGTACGAGCAGTACTTC.

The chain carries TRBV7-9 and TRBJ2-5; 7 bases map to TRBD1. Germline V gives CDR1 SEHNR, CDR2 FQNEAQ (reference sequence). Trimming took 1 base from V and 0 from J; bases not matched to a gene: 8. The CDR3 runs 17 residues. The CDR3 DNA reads TGTGCCAGCAGCTTAGGATCCGGGACAGTCAACCAAGAGACCCAGTACTTC. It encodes CASSLGSGTVNQETQYF.

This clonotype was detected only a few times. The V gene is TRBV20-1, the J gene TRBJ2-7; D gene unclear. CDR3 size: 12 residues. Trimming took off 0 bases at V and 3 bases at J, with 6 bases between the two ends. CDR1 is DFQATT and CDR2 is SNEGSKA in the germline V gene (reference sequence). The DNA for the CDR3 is TGCAGTGCTAGAGAAAGTATCTACGAGCAGTACTTC. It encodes CSARESIYEQYF.

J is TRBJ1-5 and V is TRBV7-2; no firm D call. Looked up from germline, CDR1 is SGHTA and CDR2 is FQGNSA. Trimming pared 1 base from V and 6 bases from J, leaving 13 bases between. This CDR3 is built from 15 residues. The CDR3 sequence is CASSLDLASRQPQHF. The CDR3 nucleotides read TGTGCCAGCAGCTTAGATTTGGCGTCTCGTCAGCCCCAGCATTTT.

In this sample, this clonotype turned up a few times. CDR3 DNA: TGCAGTGCTAGAGAGCTCGCCACCTACGAGCAGTACGTC. Translating it yields CSARELATYEQYV. V usage is TRBV20-1 and J usage is TRBJ2-7; D unresolved. From germline, CDR1 is DFQATT and CDR2 SNEGSKA (reference sequence). This CDR3 contains 13 residues. Trimming took 0 bases from V and 2 from J, leaving 8 bases between them.

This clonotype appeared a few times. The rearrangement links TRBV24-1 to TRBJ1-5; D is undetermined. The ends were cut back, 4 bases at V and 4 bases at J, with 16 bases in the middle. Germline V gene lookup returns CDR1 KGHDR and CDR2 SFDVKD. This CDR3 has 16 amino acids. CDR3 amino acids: CATSEAGQVFNQPQHF. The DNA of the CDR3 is TGTGCCACCAGTGAGGCCGGGCAGGTCTTTAATCAGCCCCAGCATTTT.